This TCR beta chain was recovered during a study of blood T cell repertoires in COVID-19. Germline V gene data show CDR1 as SGHRS and CDR2 as YFSETQ. The CDR3 has 13 amino acids. Germline trimming cut 3 bases from V and 6 bases from J; bases unmatched to any gene: 5. The repertoire was sequenced with immunoSEQ multiplex PCR; TCRdb's copy has only in-frame clones and lacks some. The sample lists almost 200,000 clones, approximately 87% seen once, with about 0.81% in the top ten. The rearrangement uses TRBV5-1 and TRBJ2-7; 8 bases fit TRBD1. The material sequenced was peripheral blood. The source is a woman in her 70s with acute or convalescent COVID-19. CDR3 nucleotide sequence: TGCGCCAGCAGCTGGACAGGGTCGGTCGAGCAGTACTTC. Its protein product is CASSWTGSVEQYF.